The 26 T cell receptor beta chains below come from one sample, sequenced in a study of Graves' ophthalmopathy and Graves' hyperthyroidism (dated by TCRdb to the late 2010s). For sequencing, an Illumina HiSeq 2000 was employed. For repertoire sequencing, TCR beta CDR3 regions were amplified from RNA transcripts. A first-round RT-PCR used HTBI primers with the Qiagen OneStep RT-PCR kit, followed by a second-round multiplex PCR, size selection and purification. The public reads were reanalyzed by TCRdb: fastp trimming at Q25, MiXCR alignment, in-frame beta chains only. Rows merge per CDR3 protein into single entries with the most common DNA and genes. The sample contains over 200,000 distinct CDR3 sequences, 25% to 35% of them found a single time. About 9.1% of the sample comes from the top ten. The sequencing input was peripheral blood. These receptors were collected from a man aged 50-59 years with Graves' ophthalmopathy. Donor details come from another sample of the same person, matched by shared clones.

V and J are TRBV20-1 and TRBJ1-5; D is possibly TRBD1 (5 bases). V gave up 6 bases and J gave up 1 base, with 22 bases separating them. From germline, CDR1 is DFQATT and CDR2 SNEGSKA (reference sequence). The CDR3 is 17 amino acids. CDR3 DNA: TGCAGTGCCCCCATCGCCCGGGGCGTCGGGAGCAATCAGCCCCAGCATTTT. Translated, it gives CSAPIARGVGSNQPQHF.

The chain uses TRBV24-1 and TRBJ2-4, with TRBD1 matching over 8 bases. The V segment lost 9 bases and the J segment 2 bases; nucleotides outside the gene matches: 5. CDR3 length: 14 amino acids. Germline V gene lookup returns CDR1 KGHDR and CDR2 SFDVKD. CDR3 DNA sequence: TGTGCCACCGGTACAGGGGGATCCAAAAACATTCAGTACTTC. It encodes CATGTGGSKNIQYF.

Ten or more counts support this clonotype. CDR3 region: CASREDHYEQYF. The CDR3 coding sequence is TGTGCCAGTCGGGAGGACCATTACGAGCAGTACTTC. The J gene is TRBJ2-7, the V gene TRBV28; 7 nucleotides agree with TRBD2. The V and J ends lost 9 bases and 4 bases, in that order; junction bases with no gene match: 6. Germline loops: CDR1 MDHEN, CDR2 SYDVKM. The CDR3 totals 12 residues.

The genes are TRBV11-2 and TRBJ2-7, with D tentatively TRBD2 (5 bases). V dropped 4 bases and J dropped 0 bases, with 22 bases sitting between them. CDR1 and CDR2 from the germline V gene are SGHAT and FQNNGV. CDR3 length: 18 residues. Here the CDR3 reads CASSYQGTGLANSYEQYF. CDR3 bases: TGTGCCAGCAGCTATCAAGGAACTGGACTGGCGAACTCCTACGAGCAGTACTTC.

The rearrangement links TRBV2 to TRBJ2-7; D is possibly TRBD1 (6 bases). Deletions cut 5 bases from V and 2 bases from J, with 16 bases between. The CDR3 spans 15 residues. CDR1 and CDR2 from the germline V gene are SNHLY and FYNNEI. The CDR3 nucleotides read TGTGCCAGCAGTTTAGGAACAGGGCCTACCTACGAGCAGTACTTC. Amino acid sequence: CASSLGTGPTYEQYF.

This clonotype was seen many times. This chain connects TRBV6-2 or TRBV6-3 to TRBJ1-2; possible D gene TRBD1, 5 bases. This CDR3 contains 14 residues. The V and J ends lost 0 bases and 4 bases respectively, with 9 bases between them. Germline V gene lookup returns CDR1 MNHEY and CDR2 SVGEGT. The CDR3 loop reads CASSYSGAAYGYTF. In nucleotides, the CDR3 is TGTGCCAGCAGTTACTCAGGGGCCGCCTATGGCTACACCTTC.

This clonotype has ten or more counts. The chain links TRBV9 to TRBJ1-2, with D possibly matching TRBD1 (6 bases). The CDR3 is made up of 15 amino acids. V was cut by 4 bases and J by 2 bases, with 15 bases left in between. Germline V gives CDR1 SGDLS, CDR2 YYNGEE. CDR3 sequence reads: CASSSQGGGNYGYTF. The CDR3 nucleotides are TGTGCCAGCAGCTCACAGGGCGGCGGGAACTATGGCTACACCTTC.

CDR3 coding DNA: TGTGCCAGCAGTGAAGGACAGGGGGATAATTCACCCCTCCACTTT. Translation gives CASSEGQGDNSPLHF. The chain couples TRBV6-1 to TRBJ1-6; 9 positions match TRBD1. The trim removed 1 base at V and 5 bases at J, leaving 0 bases unmatched. The CDR3 runs to 15 residues. Germline V gene sequence: CDR1 MNHNS, CDR2 SASEGT.

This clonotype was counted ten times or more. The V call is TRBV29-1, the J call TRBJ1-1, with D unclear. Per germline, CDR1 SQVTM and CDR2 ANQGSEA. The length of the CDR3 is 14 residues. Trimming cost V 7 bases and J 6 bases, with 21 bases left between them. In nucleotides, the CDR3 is TGCAGCGCCCCCGACCCCGCGGGTGAAGCTGAAGCTTTCTTT. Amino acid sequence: CSAPDPAGEAEAFF. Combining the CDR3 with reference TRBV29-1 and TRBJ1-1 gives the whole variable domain SAVISQKPSRDICQRGTSLTIQCQVDSQVTMMFWYRQQPGQSLTLIATANQGSEATYESGFVIDKFPISRPNLTFSTLTVSNMSPEDSSIYLCSAPDPAGEAEAFFGQGTRLTVV.

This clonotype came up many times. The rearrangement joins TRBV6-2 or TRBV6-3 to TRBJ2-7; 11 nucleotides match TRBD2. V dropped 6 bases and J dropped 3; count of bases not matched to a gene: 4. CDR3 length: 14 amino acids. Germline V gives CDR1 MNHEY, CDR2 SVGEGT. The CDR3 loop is CASSSGTSGYEQYF. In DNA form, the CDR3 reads TGTGCCAGCAGCAGCGGGACTAGCGGCTACGAGCAGTACTTC.

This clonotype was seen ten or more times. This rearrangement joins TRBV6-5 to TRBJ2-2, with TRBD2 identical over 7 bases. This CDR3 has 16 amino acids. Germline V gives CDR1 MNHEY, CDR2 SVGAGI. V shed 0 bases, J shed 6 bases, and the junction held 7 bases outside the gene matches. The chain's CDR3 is CASSYSPGGRAGELFF. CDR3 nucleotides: TGTGCCAGCAGTTACTCCCCCGGGGGGAGGGCCGGGGAGCTGTTTTTT.

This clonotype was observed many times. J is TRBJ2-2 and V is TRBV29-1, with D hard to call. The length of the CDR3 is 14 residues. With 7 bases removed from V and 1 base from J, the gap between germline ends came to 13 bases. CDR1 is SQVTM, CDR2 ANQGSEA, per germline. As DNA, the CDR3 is TGCAGCGCAGTGGTATCCTTGAACACCGGGGAGCTGTTTTTT. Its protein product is CSAVVSLNTGELFF.

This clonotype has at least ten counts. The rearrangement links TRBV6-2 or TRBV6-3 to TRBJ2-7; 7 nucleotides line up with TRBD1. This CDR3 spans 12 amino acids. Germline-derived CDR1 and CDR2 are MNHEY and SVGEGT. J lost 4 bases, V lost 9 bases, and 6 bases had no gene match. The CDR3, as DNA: TGTGCCAGGGACAGGAGGTTGTACGAGCAGTACTTC. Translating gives CARDRRLYEQYF.

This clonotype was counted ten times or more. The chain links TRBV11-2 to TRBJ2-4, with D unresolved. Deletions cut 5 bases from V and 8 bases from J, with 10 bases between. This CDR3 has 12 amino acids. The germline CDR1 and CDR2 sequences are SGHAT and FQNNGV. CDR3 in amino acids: CASSRNEDIQYF. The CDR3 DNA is TGTGCCAGCAGCCGGAATGAAGACATTCAGTACTTC.

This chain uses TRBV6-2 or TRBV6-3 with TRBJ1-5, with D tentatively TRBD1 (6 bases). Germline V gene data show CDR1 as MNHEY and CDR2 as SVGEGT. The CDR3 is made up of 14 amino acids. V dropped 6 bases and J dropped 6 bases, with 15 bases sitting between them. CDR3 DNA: TGTGCCAGCAGCGCGGCAGGGGCAATTCAGCCCCAGCATTTT. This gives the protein CASSAAGAIQPQHF.

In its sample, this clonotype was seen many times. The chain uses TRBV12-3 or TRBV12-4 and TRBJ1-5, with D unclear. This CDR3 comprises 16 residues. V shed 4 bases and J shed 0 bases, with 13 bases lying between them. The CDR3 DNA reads TGTGCCAGCAGTTCCGGGAGGGATTCTAGCAATCAGCCCCAGCATTTT. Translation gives CASSSGRDSSNQPQHF.

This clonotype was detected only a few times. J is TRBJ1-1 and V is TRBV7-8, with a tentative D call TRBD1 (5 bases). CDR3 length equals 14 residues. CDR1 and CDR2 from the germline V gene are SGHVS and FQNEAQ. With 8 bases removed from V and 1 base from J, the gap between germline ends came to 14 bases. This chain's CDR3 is CASSREGKNTEAFF. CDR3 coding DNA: TGTGCCAGCTCCAGGGAGGGAAAGAACACTGAAGCTTTCTTT.

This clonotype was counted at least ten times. The chain's CDR3 is CASSPGQANQPQHF. The CDR3 coding sequence is TGTGCCAGCAGTCCGGGACAGGCCAATCAGCCCCAGCATTTT. The chain has TRBV6-4 and TRBJ1-5; 8 positions match TRBD1. V lost 5 bases and J lost 3; bases outside the gene matches: 3. Germline-derived CDR1 and CDR2 are MRHNA and SNTAGT. The CDR3 is 14 amino acids.

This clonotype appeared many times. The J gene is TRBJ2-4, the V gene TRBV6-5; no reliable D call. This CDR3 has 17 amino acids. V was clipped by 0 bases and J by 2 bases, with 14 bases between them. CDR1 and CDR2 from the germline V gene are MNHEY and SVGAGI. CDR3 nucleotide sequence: TGTGCCAGCAGTTACTCCCCCCCTCAGGCGCCCAAAAACATTCAGTACTTC. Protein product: CASSYSPPQAPKNIQYF.

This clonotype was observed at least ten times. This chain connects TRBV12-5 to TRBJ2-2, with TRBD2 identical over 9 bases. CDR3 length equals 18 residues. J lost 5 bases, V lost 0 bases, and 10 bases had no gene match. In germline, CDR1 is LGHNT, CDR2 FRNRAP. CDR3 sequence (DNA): TGTGCTAGTGGTTTGGTAGGGGGCGGGAGGGCCGAGACCGGGGAGCTGTTTTTT. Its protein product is CASGLVGGGRAETGELFF.

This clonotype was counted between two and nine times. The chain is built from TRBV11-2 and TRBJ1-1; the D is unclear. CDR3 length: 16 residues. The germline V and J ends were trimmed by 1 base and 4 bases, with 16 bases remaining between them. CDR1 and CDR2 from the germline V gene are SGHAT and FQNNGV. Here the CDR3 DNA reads TGTGCCAGCAGCTTAGTTACGGGCCTGATCAGCACTGAAGCTTTCTTT. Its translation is CASSLVTGLISTEAFF.

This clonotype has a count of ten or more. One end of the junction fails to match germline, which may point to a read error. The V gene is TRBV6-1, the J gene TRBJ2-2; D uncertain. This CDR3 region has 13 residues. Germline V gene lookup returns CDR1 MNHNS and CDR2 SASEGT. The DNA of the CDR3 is TGTGCCAGTAGTGTTTCTAACACCGGGGAGCTGTTTTTT. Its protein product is CASSVSNTGELFF.

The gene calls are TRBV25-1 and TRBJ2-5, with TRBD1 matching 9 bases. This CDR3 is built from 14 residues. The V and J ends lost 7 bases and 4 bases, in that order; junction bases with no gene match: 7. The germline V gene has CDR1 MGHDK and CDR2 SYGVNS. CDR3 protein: CASNRGQGGETQYF. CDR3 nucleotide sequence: TGTGCCAGCAACAGGGGGCAAGGCGGAGAGACCCAGTACTTC.

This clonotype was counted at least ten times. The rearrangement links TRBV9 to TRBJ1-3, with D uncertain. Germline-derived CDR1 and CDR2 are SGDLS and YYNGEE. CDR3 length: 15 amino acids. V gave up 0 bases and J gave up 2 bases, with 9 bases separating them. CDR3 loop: CASSVGAGTGNTIYF. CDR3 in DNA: TGTGCCAGCAGCGTAGGAGCCGGGACTGGAAACACCATATATTTT.

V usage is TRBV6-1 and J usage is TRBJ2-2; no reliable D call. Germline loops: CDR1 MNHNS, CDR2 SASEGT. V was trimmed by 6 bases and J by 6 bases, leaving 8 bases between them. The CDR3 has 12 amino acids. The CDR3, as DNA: TGTGCCAGCAGGGGATGGTCCGGGGAGCTGTTTTTT. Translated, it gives CASRGWSGELFF.

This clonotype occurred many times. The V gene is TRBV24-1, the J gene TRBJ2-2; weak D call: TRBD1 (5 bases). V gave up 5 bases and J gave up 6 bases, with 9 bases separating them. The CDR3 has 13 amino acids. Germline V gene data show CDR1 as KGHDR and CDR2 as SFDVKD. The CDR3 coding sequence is TGTGCCACCAGTGGGATAGGGGCCGGGGAGCTGTTTTTT. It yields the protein CATSGIGAGELFF.